These T cell receptor beta chains were read from a single sample in a study of blood T cell repertoires in COVID-19. Assay used: immunoSEQ multiplex PCR; TCRdb lists only in-frame clones, some missing. The table lists about 150,000 clones, 75% to 90% of them singletons. What was sequenced was peripheral blood. The receptors come from a man in his 60s with acute or convalescent COVID-19. The CDR3 runs from the conserved cysteine through the conserved F or W. D genes are given only for firm matches. Clone sizes are given selectively: once, few, many, or a class where the clone is expanded.

clone size: few
V gene: TRBV19
J gene: TRBJ2-7
D gene: TRBD1
CDR3 protein: CASSIQTGAGHEQYF
CDR3 DNA: TGTGCCAGTAGTATACAGACAGGGGCGGGACACGAGCAGTACTTC

clone size: once
V gene: TRBV5-4
J gene: TRBJ2-1
D gene: TRBD2
CDR3 protein: CASSLGAGGYNEQFF
CDR3 DNA: TGTGCCAGCAGCTTGGGAGCGGGGGGTTACAATGAGCAGTTCTTC

clone size: -
V gene: TRBV30
J gene: TRBJ2-7
D gene: -
CDR3 protein: CAWSGQHILSYEQYF
CDR3 DNA: TGTGCCTGGAGTGGACAGCATATACTCTCCTACGAGCAGTACTTC

clone size: -
V gene: TRBV24-1
J gene: TRBJ2-3
D gene: -
CDR3 protein: CATSGGRDTQYF
CDR3 DNA: TGTGCCACCAGTGGAGGGAGAGATACGCAGTATTTT

clone size: -
V gene: TRBV5-1
J gene: TRBJ2-3
D gene: TRBD2
CDR3 protein: CASSSGLAGGLDTQYF
CDR3 DNA: TGCGCCAGCAGCTCCGGACTAGCGGGGGGCCTAGATACGCAGTATTTT

clone size: -
V gene: TRBV10-3
J gene: TRBJ1-6
D gene: TRBD1
CDR3 protein: CATRAGQEYNSPLHF
CDR3 DNA: TGTGCCACGCGAGCTGGACAGGAGTATAATTCACCCCTCCACTTT

clone size: -
V gene: TRBV15
J gene: TRBJ1-4
D gene: TRBD1
CDR3 protein: CATSRSDRGLRTNEKLFF
CDR3 DNA: TGTGCCACCAGCAGATCGGACAGGGGGCTTAGAACTAATGAAAAACTGTTTTTT

clone size: -
V gene: TRBV3-1/TRBV3-2
J gene: TRBJ2-5
D gene: TRBD2
CDR3 protein: CASSQATSGSWETQYF
CDR3 DNA: TGTGCCAGCAGCCAAGCGACTAGCGGGAGTTGGGAGACCCAGTACTTC

clone size: few
V gene: TRBV6-5
J gene: TRBJ1-6
D gene: TRBD1
CDR3 protein: CASSKGGQGGPPLHF
CDR3 DNA: TGTGCCAGCAGTAAGGGGGGACAGGGAGGGCCACCCCTCCACTTT

clone size: -
V gene: TRBV4-2
J gene: TRBJ1-6
D gene: TRBD1
CDR3 protein: CASSQEIRDSLHF
CDR3 DNA: TGTGCCAGCAGCCAAGAAATCCGGGACAGCCTCCACTTT

clone size: once
V gene: TRBV6-5
J gene: TRBJ1-2
D gene: -
CDR3 protein: CAIKDSHYGYTF
CDR3 DNA: TGTGCCATCAAAGACAGCCACTATGGCTACACCTTC

clone size: few
V gene: TRBV10-3
J gene: TRBJ1-5
D gene: -
CDR3 protein: CAISVGTQSNQPQHF
CDR3 DNA: TGTGCCATCAGTGTGGGGACACAGAGCAATCAGCCCCAGCATTTT

clone size: few
V gene: TRBV7-6
J gene: TRBJ1-5
D gene: TRBD1
CDR3 protein: CASSTGTGRGQPQHF
CDR3 DNA: TGTGCCAGCAGCACCGGGACAGGGAGAGGTCAGCCCCAGCATTTT

clone size: -
V gene: TRBV5-1
J gene: TRBJ2-1
D gene: TRBD1
CDR3 protein: CASSRGQSSYNEQFF
CDR3 DNA: TGCGCCAGCAGCAGGGGACAGAGCTCCTACAATGAGCAGTTCTTC

clone size: -
V gene: TRBV2
J gene: TRBJ1-1
D gene: -
CDR3 protein: CASSARGNTEAFF
CDR3 DNA: TGTGCCAGCAGTGCCAGAGGGAACACTGAAGCTTTCTTT

clone size: few
V gene: TRBV28
J gene: TRBJ1-3
D gene: TRBD1
CDR3 protein: CASSSRGGNTIYF
CDR3 DNA: TGTGCCAGCAGCTCCAGGGGGGGAAACACCATATATTTT

clone size: once
V gene: TRBV5-4
J gene: TRBJ2-2
D gene: TRBD1
CDR3 protein: CASSLVGGRGTGELFF
CDR3 DNA: TGTGCCAGCAGCTTGGTAGGGGGCAGGGGCACCGGGGAGCTGTTTTTT

clone size: -
V gene: TRBV3-1/TRBV3-2
J gene: TRBJ1-1
D gene: -
CDR3 protein: CASSLGGWAFF
CDR3 DNA: TGTGCCAGCAGCCTTGGGGGCTGGGCTTTCTTT

clone size: -
V gene: TRBV28
J gene: TRBJ1-5
D gene: TRBD1
CDR3 protein: CATRQGANNQPQHF
CDR3 DNA: TGTGCCACCAGACAGGGGGCAAACAATCAGCCCCAGCATTTT

clone size: once
V gene: TRBV9
J gene: TRBJ1-3
D gene: -
CDR3 protein: CASSLHGNSGNTIYF
CDR3 DNA: TGTGCCAGCAGCCTACACGGGAACTCTGGAAACACCATATATTTT

clone size: few
V gene: TRBV5-5
J gene: TRBJ1-2
D gene: -
CDR3 protein: CASSLRTATLYGYTF
CDR3 DNA: TGTGCCAGCAGCTTAAGAACAGCTACTCTCTATGGCTACACCTTC

clone size: -
V gene: TRBV9
J gene: TRBJ2-1
D gene: TRBD2
CDR3 protein: CASTSVSGVNEQFF
CDR3 DNA: TGTGCCAGCACCTCGGTTAGCGGGGTCAATGAGCAGTTCTTC